This T cell receptor (beta chain) was recovered during a study of blood T cells in healthy people across ages. A J-beta primer mix and a sample-barcoded 5' primer were used in a second PCR of about 7 to 12 cycles. Any given sample supplied a minimum of 2.5 million CDR3-containing paired-end reads. TCRdb used MiXCR to reprocess the 5' RACE reads, holding one entry per CDR3 protein. The sample yields about 640,000 distinct CDR3 sequences, under 70% seen once. The CDR3 has 13 residues. After removal of 7 bases from V and 8 bases from J, the junction contained 7 bases not matched to a gene. This clonotype occurred a few times.

The sequenced sample was blood. The TCR sequence derives from a man between 60 and 75 years old in good health. The chain carries TRBV12-3 or TRBV12-4 and TRBJ2-3; 9 positions match TRBD1. The DNA of the CDR3 is TGTGCCAGCACCGGACAGGGGAAGGGTACGCAGTATTTT. This encodes CASTGQGKGTQYF.